The 26 T cell receptor beta chains in this list originate from one sample, sequenced in a study of blood T cell repertoires in COVID-19. Sequencing used immunoSEQ multiplex PCR; TCRdb keeps in-frame clones, though not all of them. The sample holds roughly 190,000 clones, 84% seen once. Material: peripheral blood. These receptors were collected from a human donor with acute or convalescent COVID-19. The donor label of this sample is uncertain.

The V call is TRBV9, the J call TRBJ2-3; D uncertain. The CDR3 totals 13 residues. V was clipped by 0 bases and J by 6 bases, with 8 bases between them. Germline loops: CDR1 SGDLS, CDR2 YYNGEE. This CDR3 is CASSVATVDTQYF. DNA of the CDR3: TGTGCCAGCAGCGTAGCTACTGTCGATACGCAGTATTTT.

The genes are TRBV6-1 and TRBJ1-2; possibly TRBD1 for D (5 bases). CDR3 size: 15 residues. Trimming left V 1 base short and J 5 bases short, with 14 bases between. The V gene's germline CDR1 is MNHNS and CDR2 SASEGT. As DNA, the CDR3 is TGTGCCAGCAGTGAAGTCCCTTCCCGGGGGTATGGCTACACCTTC. This codes for CASSEVPSRGYGYTF.

The chain carries TRBV29-1 and TRBJ2-7; 10 bases agree with TRBD1. The germline V gene has CDR1 SQVTM and CDR2 ANQGSEA. This CDR3 contains 13 residues. V was pared by 4 bases and J by 6 bases, with 6 bases of the junction left unmatched. The DNA for the CDR3 is TGCAGCGTTGGCTGGACAGGGGGGCGCGAGCAGTACTTC. Protein product: CSVGWTGGREQYF.

The chain is built from TRBV11-2 and TRBJ1-4; TRBD1 is a possible D gene (6 bases). This CDR3 contains 15 residues. The ends were cut back, 4 bases at V and 4 bases at J, with 13 bases in the middle. CDR1 SGHAT and CDR2 FQNNGV come from the germline V gene. The CDR3 is CASSSRTAHNEKLFF. DNA for the CDR3: TGTGCCAGCAGCTCCCGGACAGCCCATAATGAAAAACTGTTTTTT.

The genes are TRBV7-9 and TRBJ1-1; D might be TRBD1 (5 bases). The CDR3 is 16 residues long. Germline values: CDR1 SEHNR, CDR2 FQNEAQ (reference sequence). V was clipped by 1 base and J by 1 base, with 13 bases between them. CDR3 DNA: TGTGCCAGCAGCTTAGGGGCATCCGGGGGGAACACTGAAGCTTTCTTT. Its translation: CASSLGASGGNTEAFF.

This clone came up once. This rearrangement joins TRBV5-5 to TRBJ1-4; 10 bases are shared with TRBD1. This CDR3 has 16 residues. Germline lookup yields CDR1 SGHKS and CDR2 YYEKEE (reference sequence). The ends lost 4 bases at V and 8 bases at J; junction bases unmatched: 11. CDR3 amino acids: CASSPRGTGVREKLFF. In DNA form, the CDR3 reads TGTGCCAGCAGCCCACGAGGGACAGGGGTACGCGAAAAACTGTTTTTT.

This clone was counted once. The chain is built from TRBV30 and TRBJ1-3; 7 positions match TRBD1. CDR3 length: 14 amino acids. Germline V gene sequence: CDR1 GTSNPN, CDR2 SVGIG (reference sequence). The J segment lost 0 bases and the V segment lost 4 bases, leaving 3 bases of the junction unmatched. As DNA, the CDR3 is TGTGCCTGGAAAGGGACAGACTCTGGAAACACCATATATTTT. Translated: CAWKGTDSGNTIYF.

V gene TRBV7-3 combines with J gene TRBJ2-5, with D unresolved. The germline gives CDR1 SGHTA, CDR2 FQGTGA. This CDR3 spans 13 amino acids. Trimming left V 3 bases short and J 1 base short, with 6 bases between. The CDR3 loop is CASSLAVQETQYF. CDR3 sequence (DNA): TGTGCCAGCAGCTTGGCAGTCCAAGAGACCCAGTACTTC. Using reference TRBV7-3 and TRBJ2-5 for the parts outside the CDR3, the full variable domain is GAGVSQTPSNKVTEKGKYVELRCDPISGHTALYWYRQSLGQGPEFLIYFQGTGAADDSGLPNDRFFAVRPEGSVSTLKIQRTERGDSAVYLCASSLAVQETQYFGPGTRLLVL.

The chain has TRBV5-1 and TRBJ1-2; 9 bases fit TRBD1. The CDR3 extends over 15 amino acids. Germline values: CDR1 SGHRS, CDR2 YFSETQ. V trimming: 4 bases; J trimming: 1 base; junction bases outside the gene matches: 5. The CDR3 is CASSQDRGFNYGYTF. Here the CDR3 DNA reads TGCGCCAGCAGCCAGGACAGGGGCTTTAACTATGGCTACACCTTC. The full variable domain, its missing parts supplied by reference TRBV5-1 and TRBJ1-2, is KAGVTQTPRYLIKTRGQQVTLSCSPISGHRSVSWYQQTPGQGLQFLFEYFSETQRNKGNFPGRFSGRQFSNSRSEMNVSTLELGDSALYLCASSQDRGFNYGYTFGSGTRLTVV.

The chain links TRBV3-1 (or the pseudogene TRBV3-2) to TRBJ2-2; 8 bases match TRBD2. V lost 1 base to trimming and J lost 5 bases; unmatched junction nucleotides: 6. The length of the CDR3 is 16 residues. The germline V gene has CDR1 LGHDT and CDR2 YNNKEL (reference sequence). As DNA, the CDR3 is TGTGCCAGCAGCCAAGGGGCCTCTAGCGGGACCGGGGAGCTGTTTTTT. Translated: CASSQGASSGTGELFF.

V gene TRBV29-1 combines with J gene TRBJ2-7; tentatively, D is TRBD2 (7 bases). Germline V gives CDR1 SQVTM, CDR2 ANQGSEA. Trimming took off 7 bases at V and 0 bases at J, with 16 bases between the two ends. This CDR3 region has 14 residues. The CDR3 region has the DNA TGCAGCGCTGGGGGGCGGGAGACCTCCTACGAGCAGTACTTC. Its translation: CSAGGRETSYEQYF.

The chain joins TRBV5-1 to TRBJ1-2, with D possibly matching TRBD1 (5 bases). V was clipped by 1 base and J by 8 bases, with 18 bases between them. In germline, CDR1 is SGHRS, CDR2 YFSETQ. The CDR3 runs to 15 residues. The CDR3 sequence is CASSLSSGNNRGYTF. The CDR3 DNA is TGCGCCAGCAGCTTGTCGTCAGGGAATAATAGGGGCTACACCTTC.

The rearrangement uses TRBV11-2 and TRBJ2-5; weak D call: TRBD1 (6 bases). Germline V gene sequence: CDR1 SGHAT, CDR2 FQNNGV. Trimming cost V 2 bases and J 3 bases, with 10 bases left between them. The CDR3 runs 14 residues. CDR3 amino acids: CASSLIQGKETQYF. The CDR3 DNA follows: TGTGCCAGCAGCTTAATACAGGGAAAAGAGACCCAGTACTTC.

This clone appeared a single time. In DNA form, the CDR3 reads TGTGCCAGCAGTTACTCAGGTAGCGGGGGCTATACGCAGTATTTT. Translation: CASSYSGSGGYTQYF. J is TRBJ2-3 and V is TRBV6-2 or TRBV6-3, with 9 positions matching TRBD2. CDR1 MNHEY and CDR2 SVGEGT come from the germline V gene. The V gene end was trimmed by 0 bases and the J gene end by 7 bases; junction bases not matched to a gene: 5. This CDR3 spans 15 amino acids.

The V gene is TRBV4-2, the J gene TRBJ1-6, with TRBD1 identical over 9 bases. Germline V gene lookup returns CDR1 LGHNA and CDR2 YNFKEQ. V was clipped by 1 base and J by 5 bases; unmatched bases: 0. The CDR3 extends over 15 amino acids. In DNA, the CDR3 is TGTGCCAGCAGCCAAGGGGACAGGGATAATTCACCCCTCCACTTT. Translated, it gives CASSQGDRDNSPLHF.

A few counts support this clone. The chain joins TRBV6-4 to TRBJ1-1; a weak D match, TRBD1 (6 bases). The CDR3 covers 14 residues. CDR1 is MRHNA and CDR2 is SNTAGT in the germline V gene. Trimming took off 6 bases at V and 0 bases at J, with 11 bases between the two ends. CDR3 loop: CASRADRVNTEAFF. CDR3 DNA sequence: TGTGCCAGCAGAGCGGACAGAGTGAACACTGAAGCTTTCTTT.

V and J are TRBV30 and TRBJ2-5; D not resolved. The CDR3 covers 12 residues. CDR1 and CDR2 from the germline V gene are GTSNPN and SVGIG (reference sequence). V gave up 5 bases and J gave up 5 bases, with 12 bases separating them. The CDR3 reads CAWDHNGETQYF. CDR3 sequence (DNA): TGTGCCTGGGACCATAACGGGGAGACCCAGTACTTC.

In its sample, this clone was seen a few times. The chain is built from TRBV19 and TRBJ1-1; no definite D call. V dropped 5 bases and J dropped 3 bases, with 10 bases sitting between them. The CDR3 is made up of 13 amino acids. The V gene's germline CDR1 is LNHDA and CDR2 SQIVND (reference sequence). In DNA, the CDR3 is TGTGCCAGTAGTCCCCAACGAGACACTGAAGCTTTCTTT. It translates to CASSPQRDTEAFF.

V and J are TRBV6-5 and TRBJ1-1, with 7 nucleotides matching TRBD1. Germline V gene sequence: CDR1 MNHEY, CDR2 SVGAGI. The trim removed 7 bases at V and 3 bases at J, leaving 8 bases unmatched. The CDR3 contains 14 residues. CDR3 sequence: CASILSGGYTEAFF. The DNA for the CDR3 is TGTGCCAGCATCCTCTCAGGGGGGTACACTGAAGCTTTCTTT.

The rearrangement links TRBV9 to TRBJ1-6; maybe TRBD1 (5 bases). Between the trimmed V and J ends, which lost 0 bases and 7 bases, there was a span of 8 bases. Germline V gene sequence: CDR1 SGDLS, CDR2 YYNGEE. The CDR3 consists of 14 residues. The CDR3 reads CASSVAAGNSPLHF. DNA for the CDR3: TGTGCCAGCAGCGTAGCGGCAGGGAATTCACCCCTCCACTTT.

This clone was counted only a few times. The chain links TRBV30 to TRBJ1-2; a possible D gene is TRBD1 (5 bases). Trimming stripped 7 bases from V and 7 bases from J, with 13 bases between. The length of the CDR3 is 11 residues. Germline CDR1 GTSNPN, CDR2 SVGIG (reference sequence). The CDR3 DNA is TGTGCCTTTGACGGGGGTGGTGGCTACACCTTC. Translating it yields CAFDGGGGYTF. Looking up the rest from reference TRBV30 and TRBJ1-2 gives the full variable domain: SQTIHQWPATLVQPVGSPLSLECTVEGTSNPNLYWYRQAAGRGLQLLFYSVGIGQISSEVPQNLSASRPQDRQFILSSKKLLLSDSGFYLCAFDGGGGYTFGSGTRLTVV.

The sample holds a few counts of this clone. The chain links TRBV7-9 to TRBJ1-2; D call uncertain. CDR1 and CDR2 (germline): SEHNR, FQNEAQ (reference sequence). Between the trimmed V and J ends, which lost 1 base and 1 base, there was a span of 7 bases. The CDR3 runs to 14 residues. The CDR3 spells CASSLERGNYGYTF. The CDR3 region has the DNA TGTGCCAGCAGCTTAGAGCGGGGTAACTATGGCTACACCTTC.

The chain joins TRBV2 to TRBJ2-7, with TRBD2 matching over 12 bases. Per the germline V gene, CDR1 is SNHLY and CDR2 is FYNNEI. V dropped 7 bases and J dropped 6; count of bases not matched to a gene: 7. The CDR3 has 14 residues. CDR3 sequence: CASTPSGRALEQYF. The CDR3 DNA follows: TGTGCCAGCACGCCTAGCGGGAGGGCACTCGAGCAGTACTTC.

The chain links TRBV2 to TRBJ2-3, with 10 bases that match TRBD2. V was clipped by 6 bases and J by 5 bases; unmatched bases: 14. The CDR3 runs to 17 residues. Germline CDR1 SNHLY, CDR2 FYNNEI. CDR3 protein: CASSATGTSVQGDTQYF. In DNA form, the CDR3 reads TGTGCCAGCAGCGCCACCGGGACTAGCGTTCAGGGAGATACGCAGTATTTT.

This sequence joins TRBV5-8 and TRBJ1-1, with a possible D match to TRBD1 (5 bases). Germline CDR1 reads SGHTS; CDR2 reads YDEGEE. This CDR3 is built from 15 residues. Trimming took off 4 bases at V and 6 bases at J, with 19 bases between the two ends. As DNA, the CDR3 is TGTGCCAGCAGCGCAGGAAGGGGTCTCGGGTCTGAAGCTTTCTTT. It yields the protein CASSAGRGLGSEAFF.

This clone turned up a few times. V gene TRBV28 combines with J gene TRBJ1-2; the D gene is possibly TRBD1 (6 bases). The germline gives CDR1 MDHEN, CDR2 SYDVKM. The length of the CDR3 is 15 residues. V was shortened by 5 bases and J by 0 bases, with 13 bases between the two germline ends. The CDR3: CASSPRDTPNYGYTF. For the CDR3, the DNA is TGTGCCAGCAGTCCCCGGGACACACCTAACTATGGCTACACCTTC.